The next 10 T cell receptor beta chains were all read from a single sample in a study of blood T cell repertoires in COVID-19. TCRdb's copy holds only in-frame clones and misses some; the assay was immunoSEQ multiplex PCR. Of about 88,000 clones listed, approximately 90% are singletons. What was sequenced was peripheral blood. The receptors were sampled from a woman over 75 with acute or convalescent COVID-19.

This rearrangement joins TRBV7-2 to TRBJ2-3; TRBD2 is a possible D gene (5 bases). The V gene's germline CDR1 is SGHTA and CDR2 FQGNSA. The CDR3 totals 14 residues. Trimming left V 2 bases short and J 1 base short, with 7 bases between. CDR3 nucleotides: TGTGCCAGCAGCTTATCGGAGGGCACAGATACGCAGTATTTT. This codes for CASSLSEGTDTQYF.

This clone was observed a few times. The rearrangement joins TRBV4-3 to TRBJ2-2, with TRBD2 matching over 10 bases. The V segment lost 1 base and the J segment 4 bases; nucleotides outside the gene matches: 3. The length of the CDR3 is 16 residues. CDR1 LGHNA and CDR2 YSLEER come from the germline V gene. This chain's CDR3 is CASSQGAGGSTGELFF. Here the CDR3 DNA reads TGCGCCAGCAGCCAAGGAGCGGGAGGGAGCACCGGGGAGCTGTTTTTT.

This CDR3 is CASSPGTGTEKLFF. Here the CDR3 DNA reads TGCGCCAGCAGTCCCGGGACAGGGACTGAAAAACTGTTTTTT. The V and J genes are TRBV5-1 and TRBJ1-4; 9 positions agree with TRBD1. CDR3 length: 14 residues. V shed 5 bases and J 7 bases; nucleotides not matched to a gene: 6. CDR1 and CDR2 from the germline V gene are SGHRS and YFSETQ.

The sample holds a few counts of this clone. In DNA form, the CDR3 reads TGCGCCAGCAGTAGGGGTACCGGGGAGCTGTTTTTT. Translated: CASSRGTGELFF. The chain has TRBV5-1 and TRBJ2-2; maybe TRBD1 (5 bases). With 5 bases removed from V and 5 bases from J, the gap between germline ends came to 7 bases. There are 12 residues in the CDR3. Per germline, CDR1 SGHRS and CDR2 YFSETQ. Full variable domain (remainder filled in from reference TRBV5-1 and TRBJ2-2): KAGVTQTPRYLIKTRGQQVTLSCSPISGHRSVSWYQQTPGQGLQFLFEYFSETQRNKGNFPGRFSGRQFSNSRSEMNVSTLELGDSALYLCASSRGTGELFFGEGSRLTVL.

The J gene is TRBJ1-1, the V gene TRBV30; D is possibly TRBD1 (5 bases). Germline lookup yields CDR1 GTSNPN and CDR2 SVGIG (reference sequence). Trimming removed 2 bases at V and 1 base at J, with 14 bases between. CDR3 length: 15 amino acids. CDR3 nucleotide sequence: TGTGCCTGGAGTTTTAGGGGCAGGGCGAACACTGAAGCTTTCTTT. Translation: CAWSFRGRANTEAFF.

The chain uses TRBV12-2 and TRBJ2-3; the table's D call, TRBD2, has no DNA check behind it. TRBV12-2 is recorded as a pseudogene. The CDR3 spans 16 residues. CDR3 bases: TGTGCAAGTCGCCCCCATGGACTAGCGGGGCCAGATACGCAGTATTTT. This encodes CASRPHGLAGPDTQYF.

The chain combines TRBV5-1 with TRBJ1-1; a possible D gene is TRBD1 (6 bases). This CDR3 spans 13 amino acids. Germline V CDR1 and CDR2: SGHRS, YFSETQ. With 5 bases removed from V and 2 bases from J, the gap between germline ends came to 10 bases. CDR3 nucleotide sequence: TGCGCCAGCAGGGACAGTTTTAACACTGAAGCTTTCTTT. The encoded protein is CASRDSFNTEAFF.

The V gene is TRBV25-1, the J gene TRBJ1-3, with D possibly matching TRBD1 (5 bases). Germline CDR1 reads MGHDK; CDR2 reads SYGVNS. V lost 2 bases and J lost 3, with 11 bases in between. This CDR3 spans 15 amino acids. The CDR3: CASSEDRADGNTIYF. The CDR3 DNA is TGTGCCAGCAGTGAAGACAGAGCCGATGGAAACACCATATATTTT.

The J gene is TRBJ2-3, the V gene TRBV7-2; 13 positions match TRBD2. V was pared by 5 bases and J by 5 bases, with 10 bases of the junction left unmatched. The CDR3 covers 17 residues. Germline-derived CDR1 and CDR2 are SGHTA and FQGNSA. CDR3 region: CASSPRTSGGPGDTQYF. CDR3 nucleotides: TGTGCCAGCAGCCCTCGGACTAGCGGGGGTCCAGGAGATACGCAGTATTTT.

This clone has a single count. The rearrangement links TRBV9 to TRBJ1-2, with a weak D call TRBD1 (5 bases). The V gene lost 0 bases and the J gene lost 1 base, with 10 bases spanning the gap. This CDR3 is 15 amino acids long. Germline CDR1 reads SGDLS; CDR2 reads YYNGEE. The CDR3 here is CASSVGSGGNYGYTF. CDR3 bases: TGTGCCAGCAGCGTAGGATCCGGGGGTAACTATGGCTACACCTTC.